The 17 T cell receptor beta chains below were found in one sample sequenced in a study of human T cells and chemical hapten exposure. Time point of the sample: patch test 1, 2 weeks after DPC sensitization. The treatment: therapeutic diphenylcyclopropenone sensitization with weekly scalp DPC. Each CDR3 protein is one row after TCRdb ran MiXCR on the RACE reads. The sample has approximately 400,000 distinct CDR3 sequences, roughly 5% seen once; the top ten hold approximately 2.5%. Sequencing was performed on whole blood, taken in connection with sensitization to the hapten diphenylcyclopropenone (DPC). The receptors shown here come from a woman aged 50 to 65 with alopecia areata. Some clones in this sample may be carry-over from other donors' samples.

Many counts were recorded for this clonotype. This chain links TRBV28 with TRBJ2-7, with D unresolved. This CDR3 is 13 amino acids long. Germline V lookup: CDR1 MDHEN, CDR2 SYDVKM. Trimming stripped 6 bases from V and 6 bases from J, with 15 bases between. This CDR3 reads CASSPRTSAEQYF. DNA of the CDR3: TGTGCCAGCAGCCCCAGGACCTCGGCCGAGCAGTACTTC. The complete variable domain, with remaining parts taken from reference TRBV28 and TRBJ2-7, reads DVKVTQSSRYLVKRTGEKVFLECVQDMDHENMFWYRQDPGLGLRLIYFSYDVKMKEKGDIPEGYSVSREKKERFSLILESASTNQTSMYLCASSPRTSAEQYFGPGTRLTVT.

This clonotype was detected many times. A junction end diverges from the germline sequence, so it may reflect a read error. V usage is TRBV29-1 and J usage is TRBJ2-1; 10 bases agree with TRBD2. From germline, CDR1 is SQVTM and CDR2 ANQGSEA. The CDR3 runs 12 residues. The CDR3 here is CSVALAGPSSIF. CDR3 bases: TGCAGCGTTGCACTAGCGGGGCCCTCAAGTATCTTC.

This clonotype was counted ten times or more. The CDR3 DNA follows: TGCAGTGCTAGAGGCTCGACAGGGAGTAATGAAAAACTGTTTTTT. Its protein is CSARGSTGSNEKLFF. The rearrangement links TRBV20-1 to TRBJ1-4; TRBD1 matches 7 bases. V lost 1 base, J lost 4 bases, and 6 bases stayed unmatched. CDR1 is DFQATT, CDR2 SNEGSKA, per germline (reference sequence). The CDR3 length is 15 residues.

This clonotype has just a few counts. The rearrangement joins TRBV29-1 to TRBJ2-2; D gene ambiguous. From germline, CDR1 is SQVTM and CDR2 ANQGSEA. There are 12 residues in the CDR3. The ends were cut back, 2 bases at V and 1 base at J, with 2 bases in the middle. CDR3 in amino acids: CSVEQNTGELFF. The CDR3 DNA follows: TGCAGCGTTGAACAGAACACCGGGGAGCTGTTTTTT.

This clonotype was found many times. The chain carries TRBV7-7 and TRBJ1-5; D is unresolved. The CDR3 extends over 14 amino acids. The V end lost 3 bases, the J end lost 3 bases, and 9 bases lay between the germline ends. Germline V CDR1 and CDR2: SSHAT, FNYEAQ (reference sequence). The CDR3 DNA is TGTGCCAGCAGCTTTAGGGTGATCAATCAGCCCCAGCATTTT. It translates to CASSFRVINQPQHF. The full variable domain, its missing parts supplied by reference TRBV7-7 and TRBJ1-5, is GAGVSQSPRYKVTKRGQDVTLRCDPISSHATLYWYQQALGQGPEFLTYFNYEAQPDKSGLPSDRFSAERPEGSISTLTIQRTEQRDSAMYRCASSFRVINQPQHFGDGTRLSIL.

This clonotype was counted ten times or more. The chain couples TRBV12-3 or TRBV12-4 to TRBJ2-5; either TRBD1 or TRBD2 may fit D (6 bases each). The V gene lost 7 bases and the J gene lost 5 bases, with 20 bases spanning the gap. The length of the CDR3 is 15 residues. CDR3 bases: TGTGCCAGCACCTCCCGGGACACGGAGGGGGAGACCCAGTACTTC. Protein sequence: CASTSRDTEGETQYF.

This chain joins TRBV11-2 and TRBJ2-2, with 7 bases matching TRBD1. CDR1 and CDR2 (germline): SGHAT, FQNNGV. CDR3 size: 15 residues. V was clipped by 3 bases and J by 4 bases; unmatched bases: 5. As DNA, the CDR3 is TGTGCCAGCAGCTTTGTGTCAGGGGGCACCGGGGAGCTGTTTTTT. Its protein is CASSFVSGGTGELFF.

The chain links TRBV2 to TRBJ1-1, with D unresolved. Germline V gene lookup returns CDR1 SNHLY and CDR2 FYNNEI. The CDR3 extends over 14 amino acids. CDR3 DNA sequence: TGTGGAAGCGGAGACCTTACTCGGAGCACTGAAGCTTTCTTT. Amino acids: CGSGDLTRSTEAFF.

This clonotype was seen repeatedly, ten times or more. The chain has TRBV7-6 and TRBJ2-2, with 10 bases that match TRBD2. The CDR3 runs to 18 residues. The germline V gene has CDR1 SGHVS and CDR2 FNYEAQ. V shed 5 bases, J shed 0 bases, and the junction held 9 bases outside the gene matches. CDR3 region: CASSQRTSGRTNTGELFF. The CDR3 nucleotides are TGTGCCAGCAGCCAGCGGACTAGCGGACGTACGAACACCGGGGAGCTGTTTTTT.

The sample holds a few counts of this clonotype. The chain joins TRBV11-3 to TRBJ1-2; a weak D match, TRBD1 (5 bases). The CDR3 runs to 13 residues. Per the germline V gene, CDR1 is SGHNT and CDR2 is YENEEA. Trimming shortened V by 8 bases and J by 4 bases, and 14 bases separated the two germline ends. The CDR3 region has the DNA TGTGCCAGCCTACCCGGGGCCTCCTATGGCTACACCTTC. It specifies CASLPGASYGYTF.

This clonotype was seen repeatedly, ten times or more. The chain carries TRBV20-1 and TRBJ1-1, with D possibly TRBD1 on 5 matching bases. V lost 0 bases to trimming and J lost 3 bases, with 11 bases between them. Germline assignment: CDR1 DFQATT and CDR2 SNEGSKA (reference sequence). CDR3 size: 14 residues. CDR3 sequence (DNA): TGCAGTGCTAGAGATCCCGGGGCGGACACTGAAGCTTTCTTT. Translating gives CSARDPGADTEAFF.

At least ten counts were recorded for this clonotype. This chain connects TRBV6-5 to TRBJ2-7; D gene unclear. This CDR3 has 16 amino acids. Germline loops: CDR1 MNHEY, CDR2 SVGAGI. Trimming removed 2 bases from V and 1 base from J, with 15 bases in between. The CDR3 sequence: CASSYGGGALSYEQYF. Here the CDR3 DNA reads TGTGCCAGCAGTTACGGTGGCGGCGCGCTTTCCTACGAGCAGTACTTC.

This clonotype was detected ten times or more. The chain recombines TRBV9 with TRBJ1-2, with a tentative D call TRBD1 (6 bases). Germline V gene data show CDR1 as SGDLS and CDR2 as YYNGEE. The V and J ends lost 4 bases and 10 bases respectively, with 14 bases between them. The CDR3 sequence is 12 residues long. The CDR3 spells CASSSQGNDYTF. The CDR3 nucleotides read TGTGCCAGCAGCTCACAGGGAAATGACTACACCTTC.

This clonotype has ten or more counts. The genes are TRBV11-3 and TRBJ2-3; 8 bases agree with TRBD2. The CDR3 runs to 17 residues. The germline gives CDR1 SGHNT, CDR2 YENEEA. With 2 bases clipped from V and 4 bases from J, the junction kept 11 bases outside the gene matches. The CDR3 sequence is CASSLYNSGSLADTQYF. In nucleotides, the CDR3 is TGTGCCAGCAGCTTATACAACAGCGGGAGTCTTGCAGATACGCAGTATTTT.

This clonotype was seen repeatedly, ten times or more. The V gene is TRBV7-9, the J gene TRBJ1-1; TRBD1 matches 9 bases. This CDR3 has 16 residues. The J segment lost 5 bases and the V segment lost 3 bases, leaving 10 bases of the junction unmatched. Germline CDR1 SEHNR, CDR2 FQNEAQ (reference sequence). Written as DNA, the CDR3 is TGTGCCAGCAGCTTGGGACAGGGCTATCCAGGGACTGAAGCTTTCTTT. Protein: CASSLGQGYPGTEAFF.

This chain connects TRBV28 to TRBJ1-3, with D uncertain. The V gene lost 7 bases and the J gene lost 0 bases, with 13 bases spanning the gap. The CDR3 loop spans 15 amino acids. CDR1 is MDHEN, CDR2 SYDVKM, per germline. CDR3 sequence reads: CASISSSLSGNTIYF. The CDR3 DNA sequence: TGTGCCAGCATAAGTTCCTCTCTCTCTGGAAACACCATATATTTT.

Ten or more counts support this clonotype. The rearrangement links TRBV5-1 to TRBJ2-6; a possible D gene is TRBD1 (6 bases). Germline CDR1 SGHRS, CDR2 YFSETQ. This CDR3 is 19 amino acids long. With 0 bases removed from V and 2 bases from J, the gap between germline ends came to 18 bases. CDR3 bases: TGCGCCAGCAGCTTGGAGCCCACAACAAGGGGGACTGGGGCCAACGTCCTGACTTTC. Its translation is CASSLEPTTRGTGANVLTF.